This TCR beta chain was documented in a study of blood T cell repertoires in COVID-19. Study-level information: Samples representing acute and convalescent COVID-19 were sourced from the United States, Italy and Spain. In each case, the material was cDNA or gDNA derived from T cells, B-cell-depleted T cells, or PBMCs.

As originally analysed: By means of reference gene primer amplification, nucleated cell counts were estimated. Sequencing used immunoSEQ multiplex PCR; TCRdb keeps in-frame clones, though not all of them. V, J and clone size reflect that table, while D and trimming were determined from the DNA. The repertoire consists of 150,000 to 180,000 clones, with 80% occurring once and the leading ten covering 0.5% to 0.65%. Germline V gives CDR1 SGHDT, CDR2 YYEEEE. Trimming removed 3 bases from V and 4 bases from J; junction bases left unmatched: 0. The CDR3 is made up of 13 amino acids. The sequencing sample was made of peripheral blood. The chain employs TRBV5-6 and TRBJ2-3; the match to TRBD1 covers 9 bases. This clonotype was sampled from a man aged 55 to 70 with acute or convalescent COVID-19. CDR3 loop: CASSWDRADTQYF. DNA for the CDR3: TGTGCCAGCAGCTGGGACAGGGCAGATACGCAGTATTTT.